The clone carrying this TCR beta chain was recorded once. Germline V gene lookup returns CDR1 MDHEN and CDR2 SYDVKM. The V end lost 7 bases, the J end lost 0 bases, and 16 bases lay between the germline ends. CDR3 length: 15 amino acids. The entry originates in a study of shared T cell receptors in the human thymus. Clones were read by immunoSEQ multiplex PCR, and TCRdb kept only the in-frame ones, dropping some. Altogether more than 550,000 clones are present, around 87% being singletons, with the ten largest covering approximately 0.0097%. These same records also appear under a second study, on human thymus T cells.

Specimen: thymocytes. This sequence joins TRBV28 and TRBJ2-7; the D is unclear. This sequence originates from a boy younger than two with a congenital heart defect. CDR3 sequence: CASINTGYLSYEQYF. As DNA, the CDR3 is TGTGCCAGCATTAATACCGGGTACCTCTCCTACGAGCAGTACTTC.